This is a list of T cell receptor beta chains from one sample in a study of blood T cell repertoires in COVID-19. Repertoires were generated with immunoSEQ multiplex PCR, while TCRdb's copy carries only in-frame clones and drops some. The sample includes approximately 70,000 clones, over 65% of them seen just once. The sample consisted of peripheral blood. Receptors originate from a woman in her 70s with acute or convalescent COVID-19. Both conserved end residues are part of each CDR3. D genes are given only for firm matches. Clone size, where shown, is once, few, many, or a class for clones that have expanded.

j_call d_call clone_size v_call cdr3_nt cdr3_aa
TRBJ1-6 - - TRBV6-1 TGTGCCAGCAGTGAAGCGGAGTCACCCCTCCACTTT CASSEAESPLHF
TRBJ2-7 - - TRBV5-6 TGTGCCAGCAGCGAGGAGCACTACGAGCAGTACTTC CASSEEHYEQYF
TRBJ1-4 - - TRBV3-1/TRBV3-2 TGTGCCAGCAGCCCTTCCAACAGCGAAAAACTGTTTTTT CASSPSNSEKLFF
TRBJ2-3 TRBD2 few TRBV7-2 TGTGCCAGCAGCTTCACCAGCGGCGGGAGGCAGGATACGCAGTATTTT CASSFTSGGRQDTQYF
TRBJ2-5 - - TRBV7-2 TGTGCCAGCAGCTTTCTGGGGGCAGAGACCCAGTACTTC CASSFLGAETQYF
TRBJ1-2 - - TRBV27 TGTGCCAGCAGTCCGTCGGGGAGAATCCACTATGGCTACACCTTC CASSPSGRIHYGYTF
TRBJ2-3 - once TRBV3-1/TRBV3-2 TGTGCCAGCAGCCGTAGGGGCCAGGTGGGGCAGTATTTT CASSRRGQVGQYF
TRBJ2-7 - once TRBV27 TGTGCCAGCAGTTCCTCCAGGGTGTACGAGCAGTACTTC CASSSSRVYEQYF
TRBJ2-5 - - TRBV5-6 TGTGCCAGCAGCTTAAATTTCGCCCAGTACTTC CASSLNFAQYF
TRBJ1-4 TRBD1 - TRBV19 TGTGCCAGTAGTATGGGGACAGGGTGGGCAAAACTGTTTTTT CASSMGTGWAKLFF
TRBJ2-3 TRBD2 - TRBV2 TGTGCCTCCCGTCCTAGCGGCGCAGATACGCAGTATTTT CASRPSGADTQYF
TRBJ2-3 TRBD1 few TRBV27 TGTGCCAGCAGTTGGAGACAGGGGATCACAGATACGCAGTATTTT CASSWRQGITDTQYF
TRBJ1-2 - once TRBV6-4 TGTGCCAGCAGTGACACGGCGGGGGGAGGCTATGGCTACACCTTC CASSDTAGGGYGYTF
TRBJ2-5 TRBD2 - TRBV30 TGTGCCTGGAGTGCCGGGACTAGAGGCCAAGAGACCCAGTACTTC CAWSAGTRGQETQYF
TRBJ2-5 - few TRBV5-4 TGTGCCAGCAGCTTTTTCGGGGTTCAAGAGACCCAGTACTTC CASSFFGVQETQYF
TRBJ2-3 TRBD2 - TRBV11-3 TGTGCCAGCAGCTTATCCCGCGGGGGGTTCACAGATACGCAGTATTTT CASSLSRGGFTDTQYF
TRBJ2-3 - - TRBV9 TGTGCCAGCAGCGTAGAGGGGCTGGCAGATACGCAGTATTTT CASSVEGLADTQYF
TRBJ1-1 - - TRBV19 TGTGCCAGTAGTATTGCGGACACTGAAGCTTTCTTT CASSIADTEAFF
TRBJ2-3 TRBD2 - TRBV6-5 TGTGCCAGCAGTTACCGGGGGGGCTCCACAGATACGCAGTATTTT CASSYRGGSTDTQYF
TRBJ2-7 - - TRBV6-5 TGTGCCAGCACGGACAGTAAGGATCACGAGCAGTACTTC CASTDSKDHEQYF
TRBJ1-4 - few TRBV7-9 TGTGCCAGCAGCCGACCACGGGGGGGGGCAACTAATGAAAAACTGTTTTTT CASSRPRGGATNEKLFF
TRBJ1-4 - - TRBV5-8 TGTGCCAGCAGCCCTCCAGGGTGGCCTAATGAAAAACTGTTTTTT CASSPPGWPNEKLFF
TRBJ2-7 - - TRBV28 TGTGCCAGCAGTTACCACCTACGCTCCTACGAGCAGTACTTC CASSYHLRSYEQYF
TRBJ2-2 - - TRBV27 TGTGCCAGCAGTTCACTCTCAGGGAAGGACACCGGGGAGCTGTTTTTT CASSSLSGKDTGELFF
TRBJ2-5 TRBD1 - TRBV3-1/TRBV3-2 TGTGCCAGCAGCCCCCCTCGTAGGACAGGGAAAGGGGAGACCCAGTACTTC CASSPPRRTGKGETQYF
TRBJ2-7 TRBD2 - TRBV5-1 TGCGCCAGCAGCACCGGACTAGCGGGAATCGGGGATAAGCACGAGCAGTACTTC CASSTGLAGIGDKHEQYF
TRBJ2-3 TRBD2 - TRBV5-1 TGCGCCAGCAGCTTGGGTTTGGGAGCGGGGGTTACAGATACGCAGTATTTT CASSLGLGAGVTDTQYF
TRBJ2-7 - - TRBV12-3/TRBV12-4 TGTGCCAGCACCCCGGGGAGATCCTACGAGCAGTACTTC CASTPGRSYEQYF
TRBJ2-7 - - TRBV6-5 TGTGCCAGCAGTTCTAGGAACGAGCAGTACTTC CASSSRNEQYF
TRBJ2-1 TRBD2 - TRBV5-1 TGCGCCAGTGGAAGCACTAGCGGGGCCAATGAGCAGTTCTTC CASGSTSGANEQFF
TRBJ2-1 TRBD2 - TRBV7-9 TGTGCCAGCAGCTTAGGTCTAGCGGGGGTAATAAATGAGCAGTTCTTC CASSLGLAGVINEQFF
TRBJ2-1 TRBD2 few TRBV7-2 TGTGCCAGCAGGACGGGACTAGCGGGAGTCAATGAGCAGTTCTTC CASRTGLAGVNEQFF
TRBJ2-7 - - TRBV30 TGTGCCTGGAGTCCCAAGGGAGTGGCGGGTATCTACGAGCAGTACTTC CAWSPKGVAGIYEQYF
TRBJ1-6 TRBD1 few TRBV27 TGTGCCAGCAGTTCCCCCGGACAGGGAGCAATAGCCTTCGTTAATTCACCCCTCCACTTT CASSSPGQGAIAFVNSPLHF
TRBJ1-1 TRBD1 - TRBV18 TGTGCCAGCTCACCGGGACAGGGTGCCGAAGCTTTCTTT CASSPGQGAEAFF
TRBJ2-2 TRBD2 - TRBV6-1 TGTGCCAGCAGTGAATATGGGGGAGGGCACACCGGGGAGCTGTTTTTT CASSEYGGGHTGELFF
TRBJ1-1 TRBD1 - TRBV5-4 TGTGCCAGCAGATTAGACAGGGTGGGGACTGAAGCTTTCTTT CASRLDRVGTEAFF
TRBJ2-2 TRBD1 - TRBV9 TGTGCCAGCAGTGCGGGTGGGACAGGTACGAACACCGGGGAGCTGTTTTTT CASSAGGTGTNTGELFF
TRBJ1-1 - - TRBV7-9 TGTGCCAGCAGCAGTGGACAGACAGAGATCAACGAAGCTTTCTTT CASSSGQTEINEAFF
TRBJ2-7 - few TRBV30 TGTGCCTGGGGGATCGGGGGGCCCCCTTACGAGCAGTACTTC CAWGIGGPPYEQYF
TRBJ2-3 TRBD2 - TRBV7-2 TGTGCCAGCAGCTTCAGCGGGACCGGGCGTAGAGATACGCAGTATTTT CASSFSGTGRRDTQYF
TRBJ2-7 TRBD1 - TRBV7-2 TGTGCCAGCAGCTTCCTAGGACAGGGGGACGAGCAGTACTTC CASSFLGQGDEQYF
TRBJ2-3 - - TRBV2 TGTGCCAGCACTCCTCTACAGGGTCTTTCAGATACGCAGTATTTT CASTPLQGLSDTQYF
TRBJ2-7 - - TRBV5-6 TGTGCCAGCAGCCCAAGGGGGGGGAGGCGAGTATACGAGCAGTACTTC CASSPRGGRRVYEQYF
TRBJ1-2 - - TRBV4-3 TGCGCCAGCAGCCAAGATAGGGGCGGCTATGGCTACACCTTC CASSQDRGGYGYTF
TRBJ1-5 - - TRBV7-9 TGTGCCAGCAGCTTAGACAGGGACAATCAGCCCCAGCATTTT CASSLDRDNQPQHF
TRBJ2-3 - - TRBV7-9 TGTGCCAGCAGCTGGGGCGGGGCCCAATCCAACGCAGATACGCAGTATTTT CASSWGGAQSNADTQYF
TRBJ1-4 TRBD1 few TRBV5-1 TGCGCCAGCAGCTCGGGACAGCTGAATGAAAAACTGTTTTTT CASSSGQLNEKLFF
TRBJ2-3 TRBD2 few TRBV27 TGTGCCAGCATTTCGATAGCGGGAGGGAGGACAGATACGCAGTATTTT CASISIAGGRTDTQYF
TRBJ2-1 - - TRBV7-2 TGTGCCAGCAGCTTAGAAGGGGCTCTCTACAATGAGCAGTTCTTC CASSLEGALYNEQFF
TRBJ1-2 TRBD1 - TRBV12-3/TRBV12-4 TGTGCCAGCAGGGAGGGGGCGGGTGGCTACACCTTC CASREGAGGYTF
TRBJ1-6 - - TRBV10-3 TGTGCCATCAGTGAGTCGAACAGGGATAATTCACCCCTCCACTTT CAISESNRDNSPLHF
TRBJ1-1 - - TRBV2 TGTGCCAGCACTGAAGTCGGGAGCACTGAAGCTTTCTTT CASTEVGSTEAFF
TRBJ1-1 - - TRBV6-5 TGTGCCAGCAGGGGGGGAATGAACACTGAAGCTTTCTTT CASRGGMNTEAFF
TRBJ2-3 TRBD2 - TRBV7-9 TGTGCCAGCGCACTAGCGGGGGCTAGCACAGATACGCAGTATTTT CASALAGASTDTQYF